This is a list of T cell receptor beta chains from one sample in a study of identical twins. TCRdb redid the calling of the 5' RACE reads with MiXCR, one entry per CDR3 protein. Here the sample spans about 450,000 distinct CDR3 sequences, less than 20% being singletons. Input material: naive T cells sorted from blood. These receptors were collected from a middle-aged man in good health. Each CDR3 is given with its conserved first and last residue. D genes are given only for firm matches. The size entry is marked missing in some rows and otherwise reads once, few, many or a size class.

abundance	j_gene	d_gene	v_gene	CDR3aa	CDR3nt
.	TRBJ1-1	.	TRBV29-1	CSVAGARLNTEAFF	TGCAGCGTAGCCGGGGCTCGTTTGAACACTGAAGCTTTCTTT
few	TRBJ2-7	TRBD1	TRBV28	CASRWTGDYEQYF	TGTGCCAGCAGGTGGACAGGGGATTACGAGCAGTACTTC
few	TRBJ2-7	.	TRBV7-6	CASSLARAEQYF	TGTGCCAGCAGCTTAGCGCGGGCCGAGCAGTACTTC
few	TRBJ2-3	TRBD2	TRBV12-3/TRBV12-4	CASTRGRGSSTDTQYF	TGTGCCAGCACCCGCGGGAGGGGATCTAGCACAGATACGCAGTATTTT
many	TRBJ2-1	.	TRBV29-1	CSVEGQGNEQFF	TGCAGCGTTGAAGGCCAGGGCAATGAGCAGTTCTTC
.	TRBJ1-5	TRBD1	TRBV6-5	CASSWAGGESSNQPQHF	TGTGCCAGCAGTTGGGCAGGGGGCGAATCGAGCAATCAGCCCCAGCATTTT
.	TRBJ1-4	.	TRBV7-8	CASSQDPKGKLFF	TGTGCCAGCAGCCAGGACCCCAAAGGAAAACTGTTTTTT
many	TRBJ2-1	.	TRBV29-1	CSVGKYNEQFF	TGCAGCGTTGGAAAGTACAATGAGCAGTTCTTC
.	TRBJ1-1	.	TRBV5-1	CASSLGDQDEAFF	TGCGCCAGCAGCTTGGGGGACCAGGATGAAGCTTTCTTT
many	TRBJ2-2	TRBD1	TRBV5-1	CASSTGQLNTGELFF	TGCGCCAGCAGCACGGGACAGCTGAACACCGGGGAGCTGTTTTTT